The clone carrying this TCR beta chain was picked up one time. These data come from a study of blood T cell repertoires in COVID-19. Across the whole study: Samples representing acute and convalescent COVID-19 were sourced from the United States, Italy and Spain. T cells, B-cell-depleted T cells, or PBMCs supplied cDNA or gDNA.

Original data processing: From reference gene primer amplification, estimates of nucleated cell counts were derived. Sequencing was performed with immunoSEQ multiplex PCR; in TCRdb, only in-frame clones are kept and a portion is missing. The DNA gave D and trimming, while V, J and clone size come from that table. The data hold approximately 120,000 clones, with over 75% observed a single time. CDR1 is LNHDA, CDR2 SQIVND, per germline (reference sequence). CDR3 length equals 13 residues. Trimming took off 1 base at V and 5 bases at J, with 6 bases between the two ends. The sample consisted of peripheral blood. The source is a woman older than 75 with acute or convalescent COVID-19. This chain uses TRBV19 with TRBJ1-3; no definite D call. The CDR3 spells CASSIGPRNTIYF. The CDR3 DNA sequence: TGTGCCAGTAGTATAGGGCCACGAAACACCATATATTTT.